A selection of T cell receptor beta chains follows, all from one sample in a study of cytomegalovirus exposure and HLA in healthy donors. Clones were sequenced by immunoSEQ multiplex PCR, and TCRdb holds only the in-frame ones, with some missing. Of around 140,000 clones detected, roughly 80% appear once; the ten largest clones hold about 7.4%. Sequencing was carried out using PBMCs. Source of these receptors: a woman between 50 and 59 years old in good health and CMV-seropositive. Both conserved end residues are part of each CDR3. The D gene is left open where the match is weak. Size tells how often a clone was seen (once, few, many) or the class of an expanded clone, and some rows leave it out.

j_call v_call clone_size d_call cdr3_aa cdr3_nt
TRBJ1-1 TRBV5-6 NA NA CASSWAGSSTEAFF TGTGCCAGCAGCTGGGCGGGTTCCTCCACTGAAGCTTTCTTT
TRBJ2-5 TRBV6-1 NA NA CASSVNFETQYF TGTGCCAGCAGTGTCAATTTCGAGACCCAGTACTTC
TRBJ2-7 TRBV2 once TRBD2 CASRTGLAYYEQYF TGTGCCAGCAGGACGGGACTAGCTTACTACGAGCAGTACTTC
TRBJ2-1 TRBV5-1 few TRBD2 CASSQRLAGGNNEQFF TGCGCCAGCAGCCAACGACTAGCGGGAGGGAACAATGAGCAGTTCTTC
TRBJ2-2 TRBV28 few TRBD1 CASSTGTGKPALFF TGTGCCAGCAGTACTGGGACAGGGAAACCGGCGCTGTTTTTT
TRBJ2-2 TRBV19 NA NA CASQPTRGQPTTTGELFF TGTGCCAGCCAACCAACCCGAGGGCAGCCAACTACCACCGGGGAGCTGTTTTTT
TRBJ1-1 TRBV19 NA NA CASSIATRGPANTEAFF TGTGCCAGTAGTATAGCAACCAGGGGACCGGCAAACACTGAAGCTTTCTTT
TRBJ2-3 TRBV7-3 NA NA CASSSEVTDTQYF TGTGCCAGCAGCTCGGAGGTAACAGATACGCAGTATTTT
TRBJ2-5 TRBV9 NA TRBD1 CASSDRTGAETQYF TGTGCCAGCAGCGACCGGACAGGGGCGGAGACCCAGTACTTC
TRBJ2-1 TRBV28 NA TRBD2 CASSLWGGSYNEQFF TGTGCCAGCAGTTTGTGGGGGGGGTCCTACAATGAGCAGTTCTTC
TRBJ2-3 TRBV5-1 once TRBD2 CASSLLAGATDTQYF TGCGCCAGCAGCTTACTAGCGGGAGCCACAGATACGCAGTATTTT
TRBJ2-5 TRBV5-8 NA TRBD2 CASSGGTSGQETQYF TGTGCCAGCAGCGGAGGGACTAGCGGGCAAGAGACCCAGTACTTC